Below are 15 T cell receptor beta chains sequenced from a single sample in a study of blood T cell repertoires in COVID-19. Measured with immunoSEQ multiplex PCR; TCRdb has only the in-frame clones, and not every one. The profile shows about 89,000 clones, roughly 95% of them singletons. What was sequenced was peripheral blood. The receptor set was obtained from a human donor with active COVID-19. The donor label of this sample is uncertain.

The chain is built from TRBV19 and TRBJ2-7; D is possibly TRBD2 (6 bases). The CDR3 spans 13 residues. The V end was cut by 3 bases, the J end by 1 base, with 7 bases between. Germline V gene sequence: CDR1 LNHDA, CDR2 SQIVND (reference sequence). The CDR3, as DNA: TGTGCCAGTAGTATTGGAGGGTCCTACGAGCAGTACTTC. This translates into CASSIGGSYEQYF.

The genes are TRBV11-2 and TRBJ1-4; TRBD1 agrees at 7 bases. V shed 3 bases and J 0 bases; nucleotides not matched to a gene: 4. The CDR3 runs 16 residues. The germline CDR1 and CDR2 sequences are SGHAT and FQNNGV. In DNA, the CDR3 is TGTGCCAGCAGCTTCCGACAGGGAGCAACTAATGAAAAACTGTTTTTT. Encoded protein: CASSFRQGATNEKLFF.

This sequence joins TRBV12-3 or TRBV12-4 and TRBJ2-7, with D tentatively TRBD1 (6 bases). This CDR3 comprises 12 residues. Trimming stripped 5 bases from V and 6 bases from J, with 11 bases between. This CDR3 is CASSPGTIEQYF. The CDR3 region has the DNA TGTGCCAGCAGTCCCGGGACAATCGAGCAGTACTTC.

The chain joins TRBV5-4 to TRBJ1-4; D remains ambiguous. This CDR3 comprises 14 residues. Trimming took 4 bases from V and 7 from J, leaving 14 bases between them. Germline V lookup: CDR1 SGHNT, CDR2 YYREEE (reference sequence). CDR3 loop: CASSPDGSFEKLFF. CDR3 nucleotide sequence: TGTGCCAGCAGCCCGGACGGGAGTTTTGAAAAACTGTTTTTT.

This rearrangement joins TRBV2 to TRBJ2-5; D not certain. Trimming shortened V by 6 bases and J by 0 bases, and 5 bases separated the two germline ends. The CDR3 spans 12 residues. Per the germline V gene, CDR1 is SNHLY and CDR2 is FYNNEI. The CDR3 region is CASRQDQETQYF. Here the CDR3 DNA reads TGTGCCAGCAGGCAGGACCAAGAGACCCAGTACTTC.

This clone was seen only once. The V gene is TRBV5-4, the J gene TRBJ2-3, with TRBD1 matching 7 bases. Trimming at V came to 4 bases and at J to 3 bases, leaving 5 bases not matched to a gene. There are 14 residues in the CDR3. Germline CDR1 SGHNT, CDR2 YYREEE (reference sequence). The DNA of the CDR3 is TGTGCCAGCAGCGGGGTGACAGGGACAGATACGCAGTATTTT. Its translation: CASSGVTGTDTQYF. The entire variable domain, with the rest obtained from reference TRBV5-4 and TRBJ2-3, is as follows: ETGVTQSPTHLIKTRGQQVTLRCSSQSGHNTVSWYQQALGQGPQFIFQYYREEENGRGNFPPRFSGLQFPNYSSELNVNALELDDSALYLCASSGVTGTDTQYFGPGTRLTVL.

The V and J genes are TRBV29-1 and TRBJ1-2; possibly TRBD1 for D (5 bases). The V gene's germline CDR1 is SQVTM and CDR2 ANQGSEA. V was clipped by 6 bases and J by 4 bases, with 18 bases between them. The CDR3 length is 14 residues. CDR3 sequence reads: CSVDSAGVGYGYTF. For the CDR3, the DNA is TGCAGCGTCGACAGCGCGGGGGTCGGCTATGGCTACACCTTC.

Here the CDR3 reads CASSFRQGTDTQYF. The CDR3 DNA follows: TGTGCCAGCAGCTTTAGACAGGGGACAGATACGCAGTATTTT. The genes are TRBV7-2 and TRBJ2-3; 8 nucleotides match TRBD1. Germline V lookup: CDR1 SGHTA, CDR2 FQGNSA. CDR3 length: 14 residues. Trimming cost V 3 bases and J 3 bases; bases outside gene matches: 2.

V gene TRBV2 combines with J gene TRBJ1-5, with 7 positions matching TRBD1. The CDR3 covers 15 residues. V lost 5 bases and J lost 7; bases outside the gene matches: 11. Per germline, CDR1 SNHLY and CDR2 FYNNEI. CDR3 region: CASSRLRDSSQPQHF. The CDR3 DNA is TGTGCCAGCAGTAGACTCCGGGACAGTAGCCAGCCCCAGCATTTT.

This rearrangement joins TRBV5-1 to TRBJ2-1; weak D call: TRBD2 (6 bases). Looked up from germline, CDR1 is SGHRS and CDR2 is YFSETQ. Trimming shortened V by 4 bases and J by 3 bases, and 17 bases separated the two germline ends. The CDR3 sequence is 16 residues long. CDR3 coding DNA: TGCGCCAGCAGCGTTGGAGTAGCGGTAAGCTACAATGAGCAGTTCTTC. It encodes CASSVGVAVSYNEQFF.

The chain uses TRBV6-6 and TRBJ2-5, with 15 bases aligning to TRBD2. Germline V gene lookup returns CDR1 MNHNY and CDR2 SVGAGI (reference sequence). The J segment lost 1 base and the V segment lost 5 bases, leaving 5 bases of the junction unmatched. This CDR3 is 17 amino acids long. CDR3 region: CASSRGLAGGGQETQYF. The DNA for the CDR3 is TGTGCCAGCAGTCGTGGACTAGCGGGAGGGGGCCAAGAGACCCAGTACTTC.

The chain has TRBV28 and TRBJ2-3; 10 bases agree with TRBD1. V lost 6 bases and J lost 4; bases outside the gene matches: 7. CDR3 length equals 15 residues. Germline V gene lookup returns CDR1 MDHEN and CDR2 SYDVKM. The CDR3 region is CASRPSGTGADTQYF. CDR3 DNA: TGTGCCAGCAGACCGTCCGGGACAGGGGCAGATACGCAGTATTTT.

V is TRBV19 and J is TRBJ2-1; weak D call: TRBD2 (6 bases). Trimming stripped 3 bases from V and 15 bases from J, with 15 bases between. Germline CDR1 reads LNHDA; CDR2 reads SQIVND (reference sequence). This CDR3 is built from 12 residues. CDR3 in DNA: TGTGCCAGTAGTATTGGAGGGGTCCAGGCGTTCTTC. Protein sequence: CASSIGGVQAFF.

The chain is built from TRBV19 and TRBJ1-1; tentative D call: TRBD1 (6 bases). This CDR3 region has 15 residues. CDR1 and CDR2 from the germline V gene are LNHDA and SQIVND (reference sequence). V dropped 1 base and J dropped 3 bases, with 12 bases sitting between them. The CDR3 sequence: CASSIAGGADTEAFF. For the CDR3, the DNA is TGTGCCAGTAGTATAGCGGGGGGCGCGGACACTGAAGCTTTCTTT. The complete variable domain, with remaining parts taken from reference TRBV19 and TRBJ1-1, reads DGGITQSPKYLFRKEGQNVTLSCEQNLNHDAMYWYRQDPGQGLRLIYYSQIVNDFQKGDIAEGYSVSREKKESFPLTVTSAQKNPTAFYLCASSIAGGADTEAFFGQGTRLTVV.

This clone was seen once. The chain links TRBV24-1 to TRBJ2-5; TRBD2 might be the D (6 bases). TRBJ2-7 matches the DNA end more closely, so the J call is doubtful. Germline V gene lookup returns CDR1 KGHDR and CDR2 SFDVKD. The CDR3 loop spans 15 amino acids. The CDR3: CATSKEEGSPYEQYF. The CDR3 DNA reads TGTGCCACCAGTAAAGAGGAGGGCAGCCCCTACGAGCAGTACTTC.